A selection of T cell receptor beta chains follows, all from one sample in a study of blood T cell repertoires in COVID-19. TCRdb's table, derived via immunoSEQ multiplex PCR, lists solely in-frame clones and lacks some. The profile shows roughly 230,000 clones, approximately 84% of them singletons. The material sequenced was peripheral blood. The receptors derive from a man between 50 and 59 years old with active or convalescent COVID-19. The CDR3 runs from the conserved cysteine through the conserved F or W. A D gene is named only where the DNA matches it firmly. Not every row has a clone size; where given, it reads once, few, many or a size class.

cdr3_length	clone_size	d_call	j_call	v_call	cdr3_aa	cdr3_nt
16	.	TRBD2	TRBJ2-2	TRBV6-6	CASRPRLAGVTGELFF	TGTGCCAGCAGACCTAGACTAGCGGGGGTCACCGGGGAGCTGTTTTTT
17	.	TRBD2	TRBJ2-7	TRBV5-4	CASSLGRTSGGSTEQYF	TGTGCCAGCAGCTTGGGAAGGACTAGCGGGGGATCTACCGAGCAGTACTTC
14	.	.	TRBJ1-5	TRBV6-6	CASSSSGGGQPQHF	.
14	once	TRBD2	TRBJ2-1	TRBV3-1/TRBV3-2	CASSQVTGGNEQFF	TGTGCCAGCAGCCAAGTGACGGGGGGCAATGAGCAGTTCTTC
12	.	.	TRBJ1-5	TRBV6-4	CASSRGYLSQHF	TGTGCCAGCAGCCGAGGGTACCTATCCCAGCATTTT
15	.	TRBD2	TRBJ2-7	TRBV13	CASSPGGGAGYEQYF	TGTGCCAGCAGCCCGGGAGGGGGGGCCGGATACGAGCAGTACTTC
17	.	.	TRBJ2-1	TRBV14	CASSQAWGVTSPNEQFF	TGTGCCAGCAGCCAAGCTTGGGGGGTGACCTCCCCCAATGAGCAGTTCTTC
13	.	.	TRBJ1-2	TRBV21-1	CARSEQTNYGYTF	TGTGCCAGGTCGGAACAGACTAACTATGGCTACACCTTC
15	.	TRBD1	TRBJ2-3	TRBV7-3	CASSLYGTATDTQYF	TGTGCCAGCAGCTTATATGGGACAGCCACAGATACGCAGTATTTT
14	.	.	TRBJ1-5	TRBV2	CASSARAPYQPQHF	TGTGCCAGCAGTGCGAGGGCACCCTATCAGCCCCAGCATTTT
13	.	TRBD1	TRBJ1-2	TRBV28	CATLQGEVYGYTF	TGTGCCACCCTACAGGGGGAGGTCTATGGCTACACCTTC
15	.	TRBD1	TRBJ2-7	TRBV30	CAWSSAGQGIYEQYF	TGTGCCTGGAGCTCGGCGGGACAGGGGATCTACGAGCAGTACTTC
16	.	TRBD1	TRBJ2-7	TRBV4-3	CASSQAFTGDPYEQYF	TGCGCCAGCAGCCAAGCCTTCACAGGGGACCCATACGAGCAGTACTTC
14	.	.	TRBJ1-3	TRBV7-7	CASSLDRAADTIYF	TGTGCCAGCAGCTTAGACAGGGCCGCGGACACCATATATTTT
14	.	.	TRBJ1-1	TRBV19	CASTLIGVGTEAFF	TGTGCCAGTACCCTCATCGGAGTGGGCACTGAAGCTTTCTTT
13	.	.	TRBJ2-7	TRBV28	CASTHLPGYEQYF	TGTGCCAGCACCCACCTGCCAGGCTACGAGCAGTACTTC
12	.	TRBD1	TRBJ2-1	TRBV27	CASRERQGQQFF	TGTGCCAGCAGGGAAAGACAGGGGCAGCAGTTCTTC
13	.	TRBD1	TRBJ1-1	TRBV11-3	CASSQGTGAEAFF	TGTGCCAGCAGCCAGGGGACAGGCGCTGAAGCTTTCTTT
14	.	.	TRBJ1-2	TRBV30	CAWSGWSTGYGYTF	TGTGCCTGGAGTGGGTGGTCTACGGGGTATGGCTACACCTTC
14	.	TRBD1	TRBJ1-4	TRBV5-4	CASSSGTVNEKLFF	TGTGCCAGCAGCTCCGGGACAGTGAATGAAAAACTGTTTTTT
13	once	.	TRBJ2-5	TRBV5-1	CASSFATEETQYF	TGCGCCAGCAGCTTCGCGACAGAAGAGACCCAGTACTTC
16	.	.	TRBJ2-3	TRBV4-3	CASSQDHGLRPDTQYF	TGCGCCAGCAGCCAAGATCATGGGCTTAGGCCAGATACGCAGTATTTT
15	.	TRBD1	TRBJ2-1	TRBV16	CASSQHNRGPGEQFF	TGTGCCAGCAGCCAACACAACAGGGGGCCGGGTGAGCAGTTCTTC
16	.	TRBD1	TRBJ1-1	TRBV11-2	CASSIRDRGLNTEAFF	TGTGCCAGCAGCATCCGGGACAGGGGGTTGAACACTGAAGCTTTCTTT
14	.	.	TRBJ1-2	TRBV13	CASSLGPDSYGYTF	TGTGCCAGCAGCTTAGGCCCGGACAGCTATGGCTACACCTTC
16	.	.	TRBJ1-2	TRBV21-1	CASTTSVWGTNYGYTF	TGTGCCAGCACCACTAGCGTTTGGGGGACGAACTATGGCTACACCTTC
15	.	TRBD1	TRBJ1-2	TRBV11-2	CASSQTRTGVSGYTF	TGTGCCAGCAGCCAGACACGGACAGGGGTCTCCGGCTACACCTTC
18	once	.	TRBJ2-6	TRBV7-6	CASSLGSGVFGGANVLTF	TGTGCCAGCAGCTTAGGGTCGGGGGTGTTTGGTGGGGCCAACGTCCTGACTTTC
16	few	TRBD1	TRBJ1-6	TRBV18	CASSPPGQGARSPLHF	TGTGCCAGCTCACCACCGGGACAGGGGGCAAGGTCACCCCTCCACTTT
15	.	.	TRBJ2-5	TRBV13	CASSQSVKQQETQYF	TGTGCCAGCAGCCAAAGTGTGAAGCAACAAGAGACCCAGTACTTC
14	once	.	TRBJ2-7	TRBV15	CATSREYTSYEQYF	TGTGCCACCAGCAGAGAGTACACCTCCTACGAGCAGTACTTC
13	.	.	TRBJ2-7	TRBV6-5	CASSQKAIYEQYF	TGTGCCAGCAGCCAAAAAGCGATATACGAGCAGTACTTC
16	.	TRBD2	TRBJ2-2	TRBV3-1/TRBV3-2	CASSQGLAGGLGELFF	TGTGCCAGCAGCCAAGGCCTAGCGGGGGGGCTCGGGGAGCTGTTTTTT
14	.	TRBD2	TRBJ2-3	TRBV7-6	CASSTRDYTDTQYF	TGTGCCAGCAGCACACGGGACTACACAGATACGCAGTATTTT
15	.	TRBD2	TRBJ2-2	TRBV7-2	CASTWGAGGGRELFF	TGTGCCAGCACGTGGGGCGCGGGGGGAGGAAGGGAGCTGTTTTTT
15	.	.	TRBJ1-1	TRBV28	CASSFIRTGGTEAFF	TGTGCCAGCAGTTTTATCCGGACGGGGGGAACTGAAGCTTTCTTT
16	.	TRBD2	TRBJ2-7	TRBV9	CASSPRLARGTYEQYF	TGTGCCAGCAGCCCACGACTAGCTCGTGGCACCTACGAGCAGTACTTC
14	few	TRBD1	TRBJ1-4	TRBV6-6	CATSFDRENEKLFF	TGTGCCACCAGTTTCGACAGGGAGAATGAAAAACTGTTTTTT
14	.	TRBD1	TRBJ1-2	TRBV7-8	CASSPRETGSGYTF	TGTGCCAGCAGCCCCCGGGAGACAGGGAGCGGCTACACCTTC
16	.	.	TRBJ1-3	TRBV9	CASSVDRGSPGNTIYF	TGTGCCAGCAGCGTTGATCGGGGAAGCCCTGGAAACACCATATATTTT
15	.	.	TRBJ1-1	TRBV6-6	CASSYSFQENTEAFF	TGTGCCAGCAGTTACTCATTCCAGGAGAACACTGAAGCTTTCTTT
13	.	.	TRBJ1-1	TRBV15	CATSRQAGDEAFF	TGTGCCACCAGCAGACAGGCGGGGGATGAAGCTTTCTTT
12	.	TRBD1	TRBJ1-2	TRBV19	CASKGQGVGYTF	TGTGCCAGTAAGGGACAGGGAGTGGGCTACACCTTC
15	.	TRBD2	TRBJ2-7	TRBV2	CASSEERGDSYEQYF	TGTGCCAGCAGTGAAGAGCGGGGGGACTCCTACGAGCAGTACTTC
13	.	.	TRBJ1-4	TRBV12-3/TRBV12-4	CAGSRGVNEKLFF	TGTGCCGGAAGCAGGGGCGTTAATGAAAAACTGTTTTTT
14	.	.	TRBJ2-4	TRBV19	CASSSEGAKNIQYF	TGTGCCAGTAGCTCGGAGGGGGCCAAAAACATTCAGTACTTC
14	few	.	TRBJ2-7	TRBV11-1	CASSATGGPYEQYF	TGTGCCAGCAGCGCCACGGGGGGCCCCTACGAGCAGTACTTC
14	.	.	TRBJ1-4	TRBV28	CASSFPEANEKLFF	TGTGCCAGCAGTTTTCCGGAGGCTAATGAAAAACTGTTTTTT
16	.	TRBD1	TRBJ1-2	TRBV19	CASSIAGTGALHGYTF	TGTGCCAGTAGTATAGCCGGGACAGGGGCGTTACATGGCTACACCTTC
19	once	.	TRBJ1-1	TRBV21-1	CASSKPPTGLRVGNTEAFF	TGTGCCAGCAGCAAACCCCCCACGGGACTCAGGGTGGGAAACACTGAAGCTTTCTTT
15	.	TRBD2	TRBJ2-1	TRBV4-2	CASSFSGGARNEQFF	TGTGCCAGCAGTTTTAGCGGGGGGGCCAGGAATGAGCAGTTCTTC
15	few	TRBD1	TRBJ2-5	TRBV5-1	CASSPDRTGGETQYF	TGCGCCAGCAGCCCCGACCGGACAGGGGGAGAGACCCAGTACTTC
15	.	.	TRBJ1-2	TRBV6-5	CASSQLEGAPYGYTF	TGTGCCAGCAGTCAACTCGAGGGCGCTCCCTATGGCTACACCTTC
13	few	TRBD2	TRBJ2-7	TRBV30	CAWGTSPSYEQYF	TGTGCCTGGGGGACTAGCCCCTCCTACGAGCAGTACTTC
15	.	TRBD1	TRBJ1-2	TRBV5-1	CASSLARTGSYGYTF	TGCGCCAGCAGCTTGGCAAGGACAGGTTCATATGGCTACACCTTC
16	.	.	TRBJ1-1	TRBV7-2	CASSSSRGAPRTEAFF	TGTGCCAGCAGCTCCTCGCGGGGGGCCCCCCGCACTGAAGCTTTCTTT
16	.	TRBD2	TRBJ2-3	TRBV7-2	CASSVFGLADTDTQYF	TGTGCCAGCAGCGTATTCGGACTAGCAGACACAGATACGCAGTATTTT
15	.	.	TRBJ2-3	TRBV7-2	CASSLLRLEGDTQYF	TGTGCCAGCAGCTTACTCCGACTAGAGGGAGATACGCAGTATTTT
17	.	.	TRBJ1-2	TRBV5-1	CASSLNTGNEANYGYTF	TGCGCCAGCAGCCTTAACACAGGGAATGAAGCTAACTATGGCTACACCTTC